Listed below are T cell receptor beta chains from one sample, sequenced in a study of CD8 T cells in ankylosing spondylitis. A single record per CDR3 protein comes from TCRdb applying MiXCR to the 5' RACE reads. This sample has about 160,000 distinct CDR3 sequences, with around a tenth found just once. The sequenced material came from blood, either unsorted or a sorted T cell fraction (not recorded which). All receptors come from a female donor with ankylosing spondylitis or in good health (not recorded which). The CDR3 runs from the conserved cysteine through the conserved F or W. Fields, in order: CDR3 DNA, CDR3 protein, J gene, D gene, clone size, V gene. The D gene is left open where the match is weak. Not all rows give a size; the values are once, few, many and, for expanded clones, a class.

TGCGCCAGCAGCGAACAGGGTCTTGGGAACACTGAAGCTTTCTTT	CASSEQGLGNTEAFF	TRBJ1-1	-	many	TRBV4-3
TGTGCCAGCAGCCACCGGACCCAGCTCAATGAAAAACTGTTTTTT	CASSHRTQLNEKLFF	TRBJ1-4	-	-	TRBV7-9
TGTGCCAGCAGCTTAGCCGGGACAGCGAAGTTCTTC	CASSLAGTAKFF	TRBJ2-1	TRBD1	-	TRBV7-9
TGTGCCAGCAGTTTAAGCGGGAGTAAGTACAATGAGCAGTTCTTC	CASSLSGSKYNEQFF	TRBJ2-1	TRBD2	few	TRBV27
TGCGCCAGCAGCCCGGGACTAGCGGAAAACATTCAGTACTTC	CASSPGLAENIQYF	TRBJ2-4	TRBD2	few	TRBV4-3
TGTGCCAGCAGTGAGGGACTAGCGGGGTTCGGGACCCAGTACTTC	CASSEGLAGFGTQYF	TRBJ2-5	TRBD2	few	TRBV2
TGTGCCAGCAGTTACCCCGCGGACAGAATCAACTATGGCTACACCTTC	CASSYPADRINYGYTF	TRBJ1-2	-	few	TRBV6-5
TGTGCCAGCAGCTTTCTAGCGGTCTCCTACAATGAGCAGTTCTTC	CASSFLAVSYNEQFF	TRBJ2-1	TRBD2	-	TRBV7-6
TGCGCCAGCAAGACCCGCGAGGACGCGAGAAGGTACTTC	CASKTREDARRYF	TRBJ2-5	-	many	TRBV5-1
TGTGCCAGCAGCTTAGTGACAGGGGTGAGCACAGATACGCAGTATTTT	CASSLVTGVSTDTQYF	TRBJ2-3	TRBD1	few	TRBV11-2
TGTGCCAGCAGCTTAACCGGCGGCTACACCTTC	CASSLTGGYTF	TRBJ1-2	-	-	TRBV7-2
TGTGCCAGCAGTGCGGGACAGGGGGCAAGGGAGCAGTACTTC	CASSAGQGAREQYF	TRBJ2-7	TRBD1	few	TRBV6-1
TGTGCCAGCAGCCAAGAGGGGGGGAGCGATGAGCAGTTCTTC	CASSQEGGSDEQFF	TRBJ2-1	TRBD2	-	TRBV3-1
TGTGCCAGCTCACCGCAAATGACTAGCCCCTACGAGCAGTACTTC	CASSPQMTSPYEQYF	TRBJ2-7	TRBD2	few	TRBV18
TGCGCCAGCAGCCAAGATAAGACAGACTACGAGCAGTACTTC	CASSQDKTDYEQYF	TRBJ2-7	-	-	TRBV4-1
TGTGCCAGCAGTTTAGGGGGAGACGGCTACACCTTC	CASSLGGDGYTF	TRBJ1-2	-	many	TRBV12-3/TRBV12-4
TGCAGTGCTAGGTGGGGTGTGGGCAATCAGCCCCAGCATTTT	CSARWGVGNQPQHF	TRBJ1-5	-	many	TRBV20-1
TGTGCCAGCAGTTTCGGCGGGAGGATAAATGAGCAGTTCTTC	CASSFGGRINEQFF	TRBJ2-1	TRBD2	many	TRBV27
TGTGCCAGCAGCTCCTTGGGGGGGGGTTCCCAAGAGACCCAGTACTTC	CASSSLGGGSQETQYF	TRBJ2-5	TRBD2	-	TRBV7-9
TGTGCCAGCAGCTTGGGTGAGCAGAGCTCTGGAAACACCATATATTTT	CASSLGEQSSGNTIYF	TRBJ1-3	-	few	TRBV7-6
TGTGCCAGCAGTTGGTCAGGGTGGGATGAGCAGTTCTTC	CASSWSGWDEQFF	TRBJ2-1	-	-	TRBV6-6
TGCAGTGCTATTGGTGGACAAAACACTGAAGCTTTCTTT	CSAIGGQNTEAFF	TRBJ1-1	-	-	TRBV20-1
TGTGCCAGCAGAACCACCGGGGATGAGCAGTTCTTC	CASRTTGDEQFF	TRBJ2-1	-	many	TRBV12-3/TRBV12-4
TGCAGTGCGTGGGGACTAGCGGGAGACGTAAGCTACGAGCAGTACTTC	CSAWGLAGDVSYEQYF	TRBJ2-7	TRBD2	-	TRBV20-1
TGTGCCAGCAGCTTTCTAAGGGACTTGGGAGATACGCAGTATTTT	CASSFLRDLGDTQYF	TRBJ2-3	-	-	TRBV7-8
TGTGCCAGCAGCTTAGTAGCGGAGTCGCTCTACAATGAGCAGTTCTTC	CASSLVAESLYNEQFF	TRBJ2-1	-	many	TRBV7-8
TGTGCCAGCAGCAAAAGGAGAGAGCCCCAGGGTGCGGGGGAGCTGTTTTTT	CASSKRREPQGAGELFF	TRBJ2-2	-	few	TRBV21-1
TGTGCCAGCAGCTTCAAAAGTGTAGCGCATAGCTCCTACAATGAGCAGTTCTTC	CASSFKSVAHSSYNEQFF	TRBJ2-1	-	many	TRBV7-8
TGTGCCAGCAGCCGGACTAGCCTCAATGAGCAGTTCTTC	CASSRTSLNEQFF	TRBJ2-1	TRBD2	-	TRBV7-9
TGCAGCGTCCGCGGGACCAACACCGGGGAGCTGTTTTTT	CSVRGTNTGELFF	TRBJ2-2	-	many	TRBV29-1
TGTGCCAGCAGTCCCCTCGACGGACAAGAGACCCAGTACTTC	CASSPLDGQETQYF	TRBJ2-5	-	-	TRBV27
TGTGCCAGCAGTTATGGGTTTATGAACACTGAAGCTTTCTTT	CASSYGFMNTEAFF	TRBJ1-1	-	few	TRBV12-3/TRBV12-4
TGTGCCATCAGTTTTACTAGCGGGAGGGCCAGGGATGAGCAGTTCTTC	CAISFTSGRARDEQFF	TRBJ2-1	TRBD2	few	TRBV10-3
TGTGCCAGCAGCCATCCTTATCAGGGTTCCTACGAGCAGTACTTC	CASSHPYQGSYEQYF	TRBJ2-7	-	few	TRBV7-9
TGTGCCAGCAGTTCAGGGGGGACCAGCTCCTACGAGCAGTACTTC	CASSSGGTSSYEQYF	TRBJ2-7	-	few	TRBV6-5
TGTGCCAGTAGTATTCGGACGATGCTTAATGAAAAACTGTTTTTT	CASSIRTMLNEKLFF	TRBJ1-4	-	few	TRBV19
TGCGCCAGCAGTGAGTCGGAGGGAGTAGAGACCCAGTACTTC	CASSESEGVETQYF	TRBJ2-5	-	-	TRBV10-2
TGTGCCAGCAGCCATACTAGCGGACTTTACAATGAGCAGTTCTTC	CASSHTSGLYNEQFF	TRBJ2-1	TRBD2	few	TRBV12-3/TRBV12-4
TGTGCCAGCAGCCCCGGGGGAGGGCCGACCGAAGCTTTCTTT	CASSPGGGPTEAFF	TRBJ1-1	-	many	TRBV7-9
TGTGCCAGCAGCGTCGAACTAGCGGGATCGGATGAGCAGTTCTTC	CASSVELAGSDEQFF	TRBJ2-1	TRBD2	few	TRBV7-9
TGCAGCGTTGGCACAGGTGGCCTGATTTATGGCTACACCTTC	CSVGTGGLIYGYTF	TRBJ1-2	-	many	TRBV29-1
TGTGCCAGCAGCCCAACGGGACACAGCTATAATTCACCCCTCCACTTT	CASSPTGHSYNSPLHF	TRBJ1-6	-	few	TRBV6-5
TGTGCCAGCAGCGGTCCCCGTGAGGTCCAAGCGGGAGCTAAAGATACGCAGTATTTT	CASSGPREVQAGAKDTQYF	TRBJ2-3	TRBD2	-	TRBV9
TGTGCCTGCGGGGACAGGGTCGACGAGCAGTACTTC	CACGDRVDEQYF	TRBJ2-7	TRBD1	many	TRBV7-9